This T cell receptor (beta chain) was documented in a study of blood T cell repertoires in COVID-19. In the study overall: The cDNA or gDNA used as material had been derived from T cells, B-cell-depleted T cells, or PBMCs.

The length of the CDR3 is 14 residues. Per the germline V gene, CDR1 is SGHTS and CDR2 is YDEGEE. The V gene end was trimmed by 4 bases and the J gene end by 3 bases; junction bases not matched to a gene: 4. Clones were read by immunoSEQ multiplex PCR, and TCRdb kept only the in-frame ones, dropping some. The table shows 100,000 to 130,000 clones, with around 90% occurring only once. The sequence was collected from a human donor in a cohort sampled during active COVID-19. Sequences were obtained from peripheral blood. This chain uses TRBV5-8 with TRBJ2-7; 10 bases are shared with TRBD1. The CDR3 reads CASSQRTGGYEQYF. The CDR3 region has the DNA TGTGCCAGCAGCCAGAGGACAGGGGGCTACGAGCAGTACTTC.